What follows describes a single T cell receptor beta chain. Antigen specificity is unknown. Staining for CD45RO/CCR7/CD25/CD127/CD95/CD27 allowed sorting of CD4+ naive, central memory, regulatory and stem cell-like memory cells. The data were taken from a study of beta chain features in type 1 diabetes. Study-wide findings and caveats: Individuals with type 1 diabetes displayed fewer insertions and more deletions at VDJ junctions. Among patients with Type 1 diabetes, TCRB CDR3s were moderately but significantly shorter in every one of the four CD4+ subsets.

All of the isolated RNA was reverse transcribed, so expressed TCRB transcripts were sequenced. For naive, central memory and regulatory T cell samples, reads averaged roughly 3.7 million. TCRdb's table, derived via immunoSEQ multiplex PCR, lists solely in-frame clones and lacks some. The sample records under 850,000 clones, about an eighth being singletons. The V segment lost 7 bases and the J segment 5 bases; nucleotides outside the gene matches: 10. CDR1 and CDR2 from the germline V gene are MDHEN and SYDVKM. The CDR3 consists of 14 residues. Sequenced material: naive CD4+ T cells from blood. V gene TRBV28 combines with J gene TRBJ2-5; 7 nucleotides line up with TRBD1. The clonotype comes from a man aged 18 to 30 with type 1 diabetes. The CDR3 sequence: CASTVGGLGETQYF. CDR3 sequence (DNA): TGTGCCAGCACCGTAGGGGGCCTGGGGGAGACCCAGTACTTC.